This T cell receptor (beta chain) was sequenced for a study of long-term antiretroviral therapy in people with HIV. Study-level findings and limits: ART-treated samples gained diversity yet remained below transplant donor controls.

Per germline, CDR1 LNHDA and CDR2 SQIVND (reference sequence). Trimming removed 3 bases from V and 6 bases from J, with 9 bases in between. The CDR3 is 14 amino acids. A word on this clone: The antigen remains undetermined.

Sequencing used immunoSEQ v3.0 at survey level. TCRdb's copy holds only in-frame clones and misses some; the assay was immunoSEQ multiplex PCR. The repertoire holds some 22,000 clones, around 85% seen once, with 3% to 4.5% in the top ten. Two or more post-ART PBMC samples, plus at least one pre-ART sample, were available for each donor. United States facilities provided treatment to all participants with HIV. The sequence was obtained from a man between 18 and 35 years old with HIV. The specimen was unsorted PBMCs, collected 4 years after starting antiretroviral therapy. V and J are TRBV19 and TRBJ1-6; D unresolved. The CDR3 sequence: CASSIEPINSPLHF. For the CDR3, the DNA is TGTGCCAGTAGTATCGAACCTATTAATTCACCCCTCCACTTT.